The text below deals with one T cell receptor beta chain. What this receptor recognizes is not known. These data come from a study of monozygotic twins with inflammatory bowel disease (dated by TCRdb to between 2018 and 2021). Turning to the overall study: In total, approximately 30 monozygotic twin pairs made up the full study: 19 Danish pairs, all IBD-discordant, plus nine German pairs, of which four were IBD-concordant and five were IBD-discordant. The search for disease-associated traits relied mainly on comparing, within discordant pairs, IBD patients with their genetically identical healthy co-twins. Each individual had, on average, about 151 000 unique TCRalpha sequences and 181 000 unique TCRbeta sequences available for analysis.

From each donor, a 2.5 ml peripheral blood sample was drawn into PAXgene tubes and stored at -80 degrees C. Without any T cell sorting, total RNA was extracted from whole blood using the PAXgene blood miRNA kit on an automated QIAcube. Peripheral blood from monozygotic twin pairs, either concordant or discordant for inflammatory bowel disease, underwent deep TCRalpha and TCRbeta repertoire profiling that used unique molecular barcoding. For every twin pair, smoking habits were documented, and each individual was categorised as a current, former or never smoker. The library was produced with 5' RACE. Each TCR library was prepared from around 3,400 ng of total RNA. For each sample, cDNA synthesis with SMARTScribe reverse transcriptase was split into eight separate reactions. Unique molecular identifiers containing a 6-nucleotide sample barcode were introduced through template switching during cDNA synthesis. TCRalpha and TCRbeta cDNA was amplified by two nested PCRs of roughly 16 and 10 cycles, with bead purification after each PCR. Before amplification, cDNA was treated with uracil DNA-glycosylase and purified using the QIAquick PCR purification kit. The second PCR added Illumina TruSeq-compatible adapters along with sample-specific barcodes. TapeStation and Qubit were used to check library quality and concentration, and 5 ng of each library went into the pool. The pooled libraries were sequenced with 2 x 100 bp reads and custom sequencing primers on an Illumina HiSeq2500 single-index Rapid Run. The published analysis was carried out like this. MiGEC version 1.2.6 was used for UMI-based consensus assembly to correct PCR and sequencing errors. MiXCR version 2.1.1 was used for V(D)J alignment, clonotype assembly and CDR3 extraction. To normalise gene usage, clonotype sharing and MAIT/NKT TCR abundance, the top 1000, 10 000 and 20 000 clonotypes in each sample were analysed. Diversity was computed as the inverse Simpson index with the vegan R package after downsampling to 27 000 UMIs. Paired Mann-Whitney U tests on discordant twin pairs were used, with Benjamini-Hochberg multiple-testing correction. TCRdb reprocessed the reads and lists each CDR3 protein sequence as a single entry, with no DNA. The V and J calls, along with clone size, are taken from TCRdb and not from the paper's own processing. Per the sample table, the count is hundreds of thousands of distinct CDR3 sequences. The top ten clonotypes cover over 5% of the sample.

Broader findings and caveats from the paper: A decrease in TCRbeta repertoire diversity, as measured by inverse Simpson index, was observed in IBD patients compared with their healthy co-twins. The results gave no support for a single strong signal or clonotype linked to IBD. Concordant and discordant twins showed no difference in repertoire similarity, possibly because of limited statistical power. The analysis was unable to tell different T cell subtypes apart. Differing immunosuppressive treatments among patients may have added background noise and inter-individual variability to the repertoires. Compared with healthy twins, IBD patients had fewer clonotypes in common with other individuals, a difference most pronounced in patients showing signs of disease activity.

For CDR1 and CDR2, the germline V gene lists MNHNS and SASEGT. Inclusive of the bounding cysteine and phenylalanine, the CDR3 is 16 residues long. This entry has no DNA. This receptor was identified in a human donor with ulcerative colitis or Crohn's disease, or a healthy co-twin of an affected twin (not recorded which). Sequencing used blood. The rearrangement combines TRBV6-1 with TRBJ2-1; TCRdb names TRBD1, which stays unverified in the absence of DNA. This receptor has the CDR3 CASIPDSSSSYNEQFF.